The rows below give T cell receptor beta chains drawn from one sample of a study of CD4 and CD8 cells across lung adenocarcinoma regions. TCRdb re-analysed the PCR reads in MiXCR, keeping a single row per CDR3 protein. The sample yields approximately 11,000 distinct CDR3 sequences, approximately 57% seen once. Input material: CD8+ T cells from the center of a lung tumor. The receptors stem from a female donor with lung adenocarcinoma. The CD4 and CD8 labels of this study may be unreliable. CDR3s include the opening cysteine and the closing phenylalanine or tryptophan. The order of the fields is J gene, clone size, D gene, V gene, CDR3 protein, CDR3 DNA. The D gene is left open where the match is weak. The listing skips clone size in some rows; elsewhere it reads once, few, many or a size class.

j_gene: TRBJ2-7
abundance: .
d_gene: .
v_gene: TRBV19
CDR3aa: CASSPETASYEQYF
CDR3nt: TGTGCCAGTAGTCCCGAGACAGCGTCCTACGAGCAGTACTTC

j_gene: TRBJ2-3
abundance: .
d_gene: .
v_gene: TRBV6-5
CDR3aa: CASSYSGLSTDIQYF
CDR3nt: TGTGCCAGCAGTTACTCGGGCCTTAGCACAGATATTCAGTATTTC

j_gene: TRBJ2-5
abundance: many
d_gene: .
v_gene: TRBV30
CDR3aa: CAWNENMRETQYF
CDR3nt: TGTGCCTGGAACGAGAATATGAGGGAGACCCAGTACTTC

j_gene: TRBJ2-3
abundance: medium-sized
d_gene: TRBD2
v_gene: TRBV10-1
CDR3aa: CASSDNSGGTTDTQYF
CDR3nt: TGCGCCAGCAGTGATAACAGCGGGGGGACCACAGATACGCAGTATTTT

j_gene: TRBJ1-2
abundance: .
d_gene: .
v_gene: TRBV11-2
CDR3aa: CASSSRVRGYTF
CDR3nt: TGTGCCAGCAGCTCCAGGGTTCGCGGCTACACCTTC

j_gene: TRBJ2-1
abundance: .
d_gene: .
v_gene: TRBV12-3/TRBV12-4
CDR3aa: CASSLEGSNEQFF
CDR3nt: TGTGCCAGCAGTTTAGAGGGGAGCAATGAGCAGTTCTTC

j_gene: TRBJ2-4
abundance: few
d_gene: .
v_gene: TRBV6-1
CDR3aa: CASSLRAKNIQYF
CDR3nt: TGTGCCAGCAGTCTGAGGGCCAAAAACATTCAGTACTTC

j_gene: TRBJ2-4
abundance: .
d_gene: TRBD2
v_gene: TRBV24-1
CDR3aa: CATSDRASGFQYF
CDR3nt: TGTGCCACCAGTGATCGGGCTAGCGGGTTTCAGTACTTC

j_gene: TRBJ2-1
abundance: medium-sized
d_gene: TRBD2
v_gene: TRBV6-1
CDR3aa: CASMPSGGEITNEQFF
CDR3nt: TGTGCCAGCATGCCTAGCGGGGGGGAGATAACAAATGAGCAGTTCTTC

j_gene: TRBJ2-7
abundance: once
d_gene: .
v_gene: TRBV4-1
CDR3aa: CASSQAGGGGRNTETQYF
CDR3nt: TGCGCCAGCAGCCAAGCAGGGGGCGGGGGGCGTAACACAGAGACGCAGTACTTC

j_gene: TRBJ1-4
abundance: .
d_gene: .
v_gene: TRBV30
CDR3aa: CAWSVRGSRVGEKLFF
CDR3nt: TGTGCCTGGAGTGTACGTGGGAGCAGGGTGGGGGAAAAACTGTTTTTT

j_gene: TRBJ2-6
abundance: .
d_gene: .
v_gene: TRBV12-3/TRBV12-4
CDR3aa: CASSLVSQSGANVLTF
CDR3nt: TGTGCCAGCAGTTTAGTGTCACAGTCTGGGGCCAACGTCCTGACTTTC

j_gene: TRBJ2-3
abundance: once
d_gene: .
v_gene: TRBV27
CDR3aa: CASSPGTDTQYF
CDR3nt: TGTGCCAGCAGTCCAGGCACAGATACGCAGTATTTT

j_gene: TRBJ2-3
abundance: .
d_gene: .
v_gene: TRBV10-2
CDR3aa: CASRVVGGGKDTQYF
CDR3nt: TGCGCCAGCAGAGTTGTAGGGGGGGGCAAAGATACCCAGTATTTC

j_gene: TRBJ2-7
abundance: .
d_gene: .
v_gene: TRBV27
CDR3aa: CASTRQRGSYEQYF
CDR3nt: TGTGCCAGCACGAGACAAAGGGGGTCCTACGAGCAGTACTTC

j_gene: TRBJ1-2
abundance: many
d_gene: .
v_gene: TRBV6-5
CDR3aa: CASSSTERGYTF
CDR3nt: TGTGCCAGCAGTTCGACAGAGAGGGGCTACACCTTC

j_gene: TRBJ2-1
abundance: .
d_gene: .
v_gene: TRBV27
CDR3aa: CASRGDLARRDIF
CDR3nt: TGTGCCAGCAGAGGGGACTTGGCTAGGAGGGATATCTTC

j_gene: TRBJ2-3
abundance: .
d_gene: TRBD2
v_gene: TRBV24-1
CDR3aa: CATSDSGGVLDTQYF
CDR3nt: TGTGCCACCAGTGATTCGGGAGGCGTGTTAGATACGCAGTATTTT

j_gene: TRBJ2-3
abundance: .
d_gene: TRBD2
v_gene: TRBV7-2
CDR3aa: CASSIAGADTQYF
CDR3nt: TGTGCCAGCAGTATAGCGGGAGCGGATACGCAGTATTTT

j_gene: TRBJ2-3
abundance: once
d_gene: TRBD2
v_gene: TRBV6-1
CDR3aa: CASTRSGGRDQDTQYF
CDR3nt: TGTGCCAGCACGCGGAGCGGGGGCCGTGACCAAGATACCCAGTACTTT

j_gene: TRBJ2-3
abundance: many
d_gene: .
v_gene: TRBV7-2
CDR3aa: CASSLTGAGTQYF
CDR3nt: TGTGCCAGCAGCTTAACCGGGGCGGGTACGCAGTATTTT

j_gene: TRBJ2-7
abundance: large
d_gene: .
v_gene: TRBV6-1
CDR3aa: CASSVGPEGDEQYF
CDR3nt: TGTGCCAGCAGTGTGGGCCCTGAAGGTGACGAGCAGTACTTC

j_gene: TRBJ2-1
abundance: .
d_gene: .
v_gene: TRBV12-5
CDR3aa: CASGLYQNEQFF
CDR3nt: TGTGCTAGTGGTTTGTACCAGAATGAGCAGTTCTTC

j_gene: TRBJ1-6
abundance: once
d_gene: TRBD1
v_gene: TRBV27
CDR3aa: CASTDGQGASPLHF
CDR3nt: TGTGCCAGCACCGATGGACAGGGGGCTTCACCCCTCCACTTT

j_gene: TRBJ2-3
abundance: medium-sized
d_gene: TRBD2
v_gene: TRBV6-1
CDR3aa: CASSAGTSGGFGDTQYF
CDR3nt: TGTGCCAGCAGTGCGGGGACTAGCGGGGGGTTCGGAGATACGCAGTATTTT

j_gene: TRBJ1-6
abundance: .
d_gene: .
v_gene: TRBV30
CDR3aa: CAWASGRGSPLHF
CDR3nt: TGTGCCTGGGCGTCAGGGAGGGGTTCACCCCTCCACTTT

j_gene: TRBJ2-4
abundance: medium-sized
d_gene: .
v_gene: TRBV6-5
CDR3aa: CASSYRAGSQNIQYF
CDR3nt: TGTGCCAGCAGTTACCGGGCCGGGTCCCAAAACATTCAGTACTTC

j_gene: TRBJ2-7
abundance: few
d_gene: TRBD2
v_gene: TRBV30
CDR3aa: CASTWGGGAIGYEQYF
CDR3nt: TGTGCCTCCACCTGGGGCGGGGGGGCCATCGGCTACGAGCAGTACTTC

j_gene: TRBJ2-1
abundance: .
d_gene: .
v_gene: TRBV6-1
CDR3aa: CARSEAQVRSNKQFF
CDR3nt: TGTGCCAGGAGTGAAGCGCAGGTGAGGTCGAATAAGCAGTTCTTT

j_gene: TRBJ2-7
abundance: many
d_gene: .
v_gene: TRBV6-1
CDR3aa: CASSEGGQQYF
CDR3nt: TGTGCCAGCAGTGAAGGGGGACAGCAGTACTTC

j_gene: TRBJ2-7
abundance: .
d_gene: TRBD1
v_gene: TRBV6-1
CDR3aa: CASSERDSARLSAYEQYF
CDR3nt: TGTGCCAGCAGTGAGAGGGACAGTGCACGTTTAAGCGCCTACGAGCAGTACTTC

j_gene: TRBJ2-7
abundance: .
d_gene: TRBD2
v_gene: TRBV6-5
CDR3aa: CASSSSWTSDEQYF
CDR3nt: TGTGCCAGCAGTTCATCTTGGACTAGCGACGAGCAGTACTTC

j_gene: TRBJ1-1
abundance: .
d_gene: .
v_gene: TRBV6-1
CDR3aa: CASREGMGTEAFF
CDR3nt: TGTGCCAGCAGGGAGGGGATGGGGACTGAAGCTTTCTTT

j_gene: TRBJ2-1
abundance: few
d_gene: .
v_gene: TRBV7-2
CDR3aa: CASSPSGGLFEQFF
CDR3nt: TGTGCCAGCAGCCCTAGTGGGGGACTTTTTGAGCAGTTCTTC

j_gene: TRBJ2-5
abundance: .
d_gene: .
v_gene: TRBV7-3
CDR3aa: CASSRSDQETQYF
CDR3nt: TGTGCCAGCAGCCGTAGCGACCAAGAGACCCAGTACTTC

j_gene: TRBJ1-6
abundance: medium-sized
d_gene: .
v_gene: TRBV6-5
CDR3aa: CASSYSDSNSPLHF
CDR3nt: TGTGCCAGCAGTTACTCGGACAGTAATTCACCCCTCCACTTT

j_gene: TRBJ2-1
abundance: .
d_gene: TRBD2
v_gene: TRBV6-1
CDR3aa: CASTTSGRSNEQFF
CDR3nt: TGTGCCAGCACTACGAGCGGGAGAAGCAATGAGCAGTTCTTC

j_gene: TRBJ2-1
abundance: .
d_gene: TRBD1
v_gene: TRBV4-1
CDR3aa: CASSQSQGFGEQFF
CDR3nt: TGCGCCAGCAGCCAATCACAGGGGTTCGGGGAGCAGTTCTTC

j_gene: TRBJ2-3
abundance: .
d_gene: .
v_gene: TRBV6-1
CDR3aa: CASRRREDTQYF
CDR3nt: TGTGCCAGCAGACGTAGAGAAGATACGCAGTATTTT

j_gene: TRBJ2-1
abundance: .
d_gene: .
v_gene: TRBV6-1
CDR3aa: CASTNGIGRGNEQFF
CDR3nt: TGTGCCAGCACCAACGGGATCGGGAGAGGAAATGAGCAGTTCTTC

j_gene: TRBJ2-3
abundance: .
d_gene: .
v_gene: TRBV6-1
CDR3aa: CASSGLGAVSSNAQYF
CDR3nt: TGTGCCAGCAGTGGACTTGGGGCTGTGAGTTCAAATGCGCAGTATTTT

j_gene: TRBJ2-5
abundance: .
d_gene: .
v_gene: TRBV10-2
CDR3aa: CASSESEVGAETQYF
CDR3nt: TGCGCCAGCAGTGAGTCCGAGGTTGGGGCGGAGACCCAGTACTTC

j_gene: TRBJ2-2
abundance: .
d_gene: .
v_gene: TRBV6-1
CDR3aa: CASKGVGTGELFF
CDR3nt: TGTGCCAGCAAGGGGGTGGGGACCGGGGAGCTGTTTTTT

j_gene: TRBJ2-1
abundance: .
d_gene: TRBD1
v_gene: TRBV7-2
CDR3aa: CASSTRQGGYNEQFF
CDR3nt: TGTGCCAGCAGCACCCGACAGGGCGGCTACAATGAGCAGTTCTTC

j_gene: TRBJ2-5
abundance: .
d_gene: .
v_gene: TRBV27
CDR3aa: CASSVLGTPDQYF
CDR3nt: TGTGCCAGCAGCGTCCTCGGGACTCCCGACCAGTACTTC

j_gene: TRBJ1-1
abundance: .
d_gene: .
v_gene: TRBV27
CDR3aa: CASSSQVNTEAFF
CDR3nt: TGTGCCAGCAGTTCTCAGGTGAACACTGAAGCTTTCTTT

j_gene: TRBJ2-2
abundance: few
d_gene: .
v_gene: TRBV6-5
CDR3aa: CASSYSEAAGELFF
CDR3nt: TGTGCCAGCAGTTACTCTGAGGCGGCCGGGGAGCTGTTTTTT

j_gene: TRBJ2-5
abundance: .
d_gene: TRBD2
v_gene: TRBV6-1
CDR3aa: CASTSGGAGAGGETQYF
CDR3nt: TGTGCCAGCACCTCGGGGGGGGCGGGAGCGGGTGGGGAGACCCAGTACTTC

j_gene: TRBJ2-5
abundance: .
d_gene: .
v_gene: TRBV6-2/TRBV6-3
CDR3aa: CASSYSPRPSRGRGETQYF
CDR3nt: TGTGCCAGCAGTTACTCACCCCGTCCCTCGAGGGGACGGGGGGAGACCCAGTACTTC

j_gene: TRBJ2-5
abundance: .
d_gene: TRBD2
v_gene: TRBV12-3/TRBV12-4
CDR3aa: CASSLTASGGRETQYF
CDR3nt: TGTGCCAGCAGTTTAACGGCTAGCGGGGGGCGGGAGACCCAGTACTTC

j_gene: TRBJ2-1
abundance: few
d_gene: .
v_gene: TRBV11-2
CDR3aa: CASTDNYNEQFF
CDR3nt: TGTGCCAGCACAGACAATTACAATGAGCAGTTCTTC

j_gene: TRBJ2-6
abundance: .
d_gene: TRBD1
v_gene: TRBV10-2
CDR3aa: CASIDRGGANVLTF
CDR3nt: TGCGCCAGCATTGACAGGGGTGGGGCCAACGTCCTGACTTTC